These 5 T cell receptor beta chains originate from one sample sequenced in a study of T cells after posttransplantation cyclophosphamide. Cyclophosphamide on days +3 and +4 followed busulfan-fludarabine conditioning and a marrow graft. The protocol was immunoSEQ multiplex PCR, while the TCRdb copy is restricted to in-frame clones and leaves out a portion. This sample carries some 7,100 clones, none of them present only once. The source was PBMCs, collected after an allogeneic stem cell transplant with post-transplant cyclophosphamide. These receptors were collected from a male patient in his thirties who received an allogeneic stem cell transplant from an unrelated donor, was CMV-positive, and had acute and chronic GVHD. Some T cells may be graft donor cells.

Ten or more counts support this clone. This chain links TRBV19 with TRBJ1-3, with D possibly TRBD1 on 5 matching bases. The CDR3 contains 15 residues. Germline CDR1 reads LNHDA; CDR2 reads SQIVND (reference sequence). V was clipped by 3 bases and J by 3 bases, with 12 bases between them. The CDR3 DNA reads as TGTGCCAGTAGTATGGAGGGGCGCAGTGGAAACACCATATATTTT. This sequence encodes CASSMEGRSGNTIYF.

This clone was observed many times. The chain is built from TRBV5-6 and TRBJ2-5, with a weak D call TRBD1 (6 bases). The V end lost 5 bases, the J end lost 7 bases, and 15 bases lay between the germline ends. The germline V gene encodes CDR1 SGHDT and CDR2 YYEEEE. The CDR3 covers 13 residues. The CDR3 bases are TGTGCCAGCAGTTCCCAGGGGAGTGCGACCCAGTACTTC. This translates into CASSSQGSATQYF.

This clone was detected ten times or more. The chain couples TRBV5-1 to TRBJ2-7, with D perhaps matching TRBD1 (6 bases). The CDR3 covers 14 residues. The ends were cut back, 2 bases at V and 5 bases at J, with 14 bases in the middle. CDR1 and CDR2 (germline): SGHRS, YFSETQ. CDR3 sequence reads: CASSLGTGIHEQYF. The CDR3 region has the DNA TGCGCCAGCAGCTTAGGAACAGGGATCCACGAGCAGTACTTC.

With regard to this clone: With a much larger clone just one base away, this may be a read error. The J gene is TRBJ1-2, the V gene TRBV7-8, with D possibly being TRBD1 (5 bases). Per germline, CDR1 SGHVS and CDR2 FQNEAQ. This CDR3 is built from 13 residues. The CDR3 reads CASSLEARRDYPF. CDR3 sequence (DNA): TGTGCCAGCAGCTTAGAGGCCAGGAGGGACTACCCCTTC.

The table lists this clone with many counts. The chain carries TRBV4-3 and TRBJ2-5; the D is unclear. Germline V lookup: CDR1 LGHNA, CDR2 YSLEER. V gave up 0 bases and J gave up 2 bases, with 10 bases separating them. This CDR3 is 15 amino acids long. CDR3 sequence (DNA): TGCGCCAGCAGCCAAGATCTTGCCAGGCAAGAGACCCAGTACTTC. Translation gives CASSQDLARQETQYF.